This T cell receptor (beta chain) was retrieved from a study of radiation and T cells in renal cell carcinoma. This table comes from immunoSEQ multiplex PCR, and its TCRdb copy is limited to in-frame clones, with some not included. The table includes around 130,000 clones, 70% to 90% detected once. Time point here: blood 2 weeks post-SBRT. Documented treatment: 15 Gy SBRT to primary tumor, nephrectomy 4 weeks later. The V gene lost 3 bases and the J gene lost 0 bases, with 6 bases spanning the gap. This CDR3 has 14 amino acids. The germline gives CDR1 MNHNS, CDR2 SASEGT. With regard to this clone: Its specificity is not known.

Study observations and caveats: Baseline intratumoral clonotype presence is unknown without pretreatment biopsies.

The rearrangement links TRBV6-1 to TRBJ1-5; unclear D gene. This specimen was blood, taken from a patient whose treatment included radiotherapy and nephrectomy. This receptor was obtained from an older woman with renal cell carcinoma. CDR3 nucleotides: TGTGCCAGCAGTGACAGCCCTAGCAATCAGCCCCAGCATTTT. Residues: CASSDSPSNQPQHF.